Listed here are 3 T cell receptor beta chains from one sample, sequenced in a study of control samples from healthy donors and cancer patients. This table comes from immunoSEQ multiplex PCR, and its TCRdb copy is limited to in-frame clones, with some not included. The repertoire holds about 180,000 clones, just over 90% seen once, with just over 1.4% in the top ten. Material for sequencing was blood. These receptors were obtained from a man between 25 and 39 years old in good health.

The V gene is TRBV2, the J gene TRBJ2-1; TRBD2 agrees at 16 bases. The V segment lost 6 bases and the J segment 7 bases; nucleotides outside the gene matches: 6. Germline V gives CDR1 SNHLY, CDR2 FYNNEI. The CDR3 totals 16 residues. As DNA, the CDR3 is TGTGCCAGCAGAGGGACTAGCGGGGGGGCCCGGAATGAGCAGTTCTTC. Translation: CASRGTSGGARNEQFF.

The CDR3 sequence is CASSVEQGYEQYF. CDR3 nucleotide sequence: TGTGCCAGCAGCGTAGAACAGGGCTACGAGCAGTACTTC. The chain uses TRBV9 and TRBJ2-7, with D possibly being TRBD1 (6 bases). This CDR3 has 13 residues. The ends were cut back, 0 bases at V and 3 bases at J, with 7 bases in the middle. Germline V lookup: CDR1 SGDLS, CDR2 YYNGEE.

This chain links TRBV15 with TRBJ2-2; D unclear. The CDR3 runs 14 residues. Germline V gives CDR1 LNHNV, CDR2 YYDKDF (reference sequence). Trimming removed 3 bases at V and 2 bases at J, with 7 bases between. As DNA, the CDR3 is TGTGCCACCAGCAGGGGTGCCAACACCGGGGAGCTGTTTTTT. Translating gives CATSRGANTGELFF.